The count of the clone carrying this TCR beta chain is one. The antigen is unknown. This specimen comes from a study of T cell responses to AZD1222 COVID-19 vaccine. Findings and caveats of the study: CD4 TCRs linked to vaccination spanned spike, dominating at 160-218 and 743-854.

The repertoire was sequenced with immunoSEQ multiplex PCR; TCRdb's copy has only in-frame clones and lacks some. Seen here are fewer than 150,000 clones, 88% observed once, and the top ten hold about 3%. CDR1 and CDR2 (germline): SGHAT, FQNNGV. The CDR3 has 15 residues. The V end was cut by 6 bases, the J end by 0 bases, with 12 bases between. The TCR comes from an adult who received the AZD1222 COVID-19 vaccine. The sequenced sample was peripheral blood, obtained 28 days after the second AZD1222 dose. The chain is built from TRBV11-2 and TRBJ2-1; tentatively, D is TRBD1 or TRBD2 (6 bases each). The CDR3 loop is CASRGGLSSYNEQFF. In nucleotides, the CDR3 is TGTGCCAGCAGAGGGGGACTCAGCTCCTACAATGAGCAGTTCTTC.